This T cell receptor beta chain is drawn from a study of graft-versus-host responses after intestinal transplantation. Across the whole study: Transplants were multivisceral, liver-intestinal, or isolated intestinal.

Notes on this clone: Its antigen is as yet unknown.

Whole-study findings and limits: Marrow from the recipient contained GvH clones, some of which had appeared first in ileum or blood.

Profiled with immunoSEQ multiplex PCR; TCRdb holds only in-frame clones, not every one. The repertoire holds about 120,000 clones, roughly 95% seen once, with under 3.5% in the top ten. The specimen comprised unstimulated CD8+ T cells sorted from spleen or lymph node cells, sampled before intestinal transplant. The TCR originated in a human donor who received an intestinal transplant.

The CDR3 spells CASSDSGSYNEQFF. CDR3 bases: TGTGCCAGTAGTGATAGCGGGAGTTACAATGAGCAGTTCTTC. The chain links TRBV19 to TRBJ2-1, with 9 positions matching TRBD2. V dropped 5 bases and J dropped 4; count of bases not matched to a gene: 3. Germline assignment: CDR1 LNHDA and CDR2 SQIVND (reference sequence). This CDR3 has 14 amino acids.